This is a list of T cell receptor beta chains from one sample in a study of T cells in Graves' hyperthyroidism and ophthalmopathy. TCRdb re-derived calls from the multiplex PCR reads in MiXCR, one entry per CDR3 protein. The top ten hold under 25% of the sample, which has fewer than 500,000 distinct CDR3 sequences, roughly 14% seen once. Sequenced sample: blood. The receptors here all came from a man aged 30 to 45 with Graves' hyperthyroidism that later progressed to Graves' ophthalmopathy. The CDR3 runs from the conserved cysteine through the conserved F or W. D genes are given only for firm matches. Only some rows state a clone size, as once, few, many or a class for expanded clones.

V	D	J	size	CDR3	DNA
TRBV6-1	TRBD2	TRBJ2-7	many	CASSEFGGYEQYF	TGTGCCAGCAGTGAATTCGGGGGGTACGAGCAGTACTTC
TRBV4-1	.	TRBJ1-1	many	CASSQGLRTEAFF	TGCGCCAGCAGCCAAGGGTTACGGACTGAAGCTTTCTTT
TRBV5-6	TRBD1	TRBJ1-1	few	CASSLGDRGRATEAFF	TGTGCCAGCAGCTTGGGTGACAGGGGACGAGCCACTGAAGCTTTCTTT
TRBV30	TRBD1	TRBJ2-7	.	CAWSDTGVGHEQYF	TGTGCCTGGAGTGACACAGGGGTTGGGCACGAGCAGTACTTC
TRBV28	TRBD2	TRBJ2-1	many	CASSSHYRPTVAGVWNEQFF	TGTGCCAGCAGCTCCCATTACCGACCAACAGTAGCGGGGGTTTGGAATGAGCAGTTCTTC
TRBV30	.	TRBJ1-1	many	CAWSTGSEAFF	TGTGCCTGGAGTACGGGTTCTGAAGCTTTCTTT
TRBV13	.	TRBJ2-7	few	CASSHAVSSYEQYF	TGTGCCAGCAGCCACGCGGTCAGTTCCTACGAGCAGTACTTC
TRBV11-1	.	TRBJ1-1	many	CASSFYPGWNMNTEAFF	TGTGCCAGCAGCTTTTACCCAGGCTGGAACATGAACACTGAAGCTTTCTTT
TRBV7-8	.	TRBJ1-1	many	CASSLVWGRGGTEAFF	TGTGCCAGCAGCTTAGTTTGGGGACGGGGGGGTACTGAAGCTTTCTTT
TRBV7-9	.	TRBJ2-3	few	CASSPPASSIGSPTDTQYF	TGTGCCAGCAGCCCACCGGCCAGTTCCATAGGCTCCCCCACAGATACGCAGTATTTT
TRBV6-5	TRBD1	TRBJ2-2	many	CASSYFEGQVNTGELFF	TGTGCCAGCAGTTACTTCGAGGGACAGGTGAACACCGGGGAGCTGTTTTTT
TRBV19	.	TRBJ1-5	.	CASSIGGGSNQPQHF	TGTGCCAGTAGTATAGGCGGGGGTAGCAATCAGCCCCAGCATTTT